Shown below are 32 T cell receptor beta chains from a single sample sequenced in a study of patients and donors after allogeneic stem cell transplantation. TCRdb redid the calling of the RT-PCR reads with MiXCR, one entry per CDR3 protein. This sample has some 230,000 distinct CDR3 sequences, with about 14% found just once. Material: blood, either unsorted or a sorted T cell fraction (not recorded which). These receptors were obtained from a human donor who was either an allogeneic HSCT recipient or a stem cell or donor lymphocyte infusion donor (not recorded which). It is not recorded whose cells these are; they may come from a transplant donor.

The chain employs TRBV19 and TRBJ2-6, with TRBD1 matching 10 bases. The CDR3 covers 18 residues. CDR1 and CDR2 from the germline V gene are LNHDA and SQIVND (reference sequence). V shed 4 bases, J shed 2 bases, and the junction held 8 bases outside the gene matches. CDR3 region: CASSTPGQGSTGANVLTF. The DNA for the CDR3 is TGTGCCAGTAGTACACCGGGACAGGGGAGCACTGGGGCCAACGTCCTGACTTTC.

The table lists this clonotype with many counts. Its ends do not fully match the called genes, so a read error is possible. The genes are TRBV7-3 and TRBJ2-2, with a possible D match to TRBD1 (6 bases). Germline CDR1 reads SGHTA; CDR2 reads FQGTGA. The CDR3 consists of 14 residues. This chain's CDR3 is CASSLTGSAGELFF. The CDR3 bases are TGTGCCAGCAGCCTAACAGGGAGTGCCGGGGAGCTGTTTTTT.

This clonotype occurred a few times. The CDR3 sequence: CSARDSLYRFSGRRNTEAFF. In nucleotides, the CDR3 is TGCAGTGCTAGAGATTCGCTGTATAGGTTTTCAGGGCGAAGGAACACTGAAGCTTTCTTT. The chain is built from TRBV20-1 and TRBJ1-1; a weak D match, TRBD1 (5 bases). Germline V CDR1 and CDR2: DFQATT, SNEGSKA (reference sequence). This CDR3 region has 20 residues. Trimming removed 0 bases from V and 1 base from J, with 27 bases in between.

This clonotype was counted many times. Written as DNA, the CDR3 is TGTGCCAGCAGTTTAGGGGTCATGTCCTACGAGCAGTACTTC. This codes for CASSLGVMSYEQYF. This chain uses TRBV12-3 or TRBV12-4 with TRBJ2-7; D gene ambiguous. Trimming removed 1 base at V and 1 base at J, with 8 bases between. The CDR3 runs 14 residues.

This clonotype has ten or more counts. This rearrangement joins TRBV5-1 to TRBJ2-4; TRBD1 matches 7 bases. This CDR3 is 13 amino acids long. Germline V gives CDR1 SGHRS, CDR2 YFSETQ. With V trimmed by 2 bases and J by 7 bases, 3 bases remained unmatched. The CDR3 spells CASSLDRVNIQYF. In DNA, the CDR3 is TGCGCCAGCAGCTTAGACAGGGTTAACATTCAGTACTTC.

This clonotype occurred a few times. CDR3 DNA sequence: TGCAGTGCTTCCGGACAGTCTAGCAATCAGCCCCAGCATTTT. Residues: CSASGQSSNQPQHF. V is TRBV20-1 and J is TRBJ1-5, with TRBD1 as a possible D gene (6 bases). In germline, CDR1 is DFQATT, CDR2 SNEGSKA (reference sequence). This CDR3 is 14 amino acids long. V lost 5 bases to trimming and J lost 0 bases, with 11 bases between them.

There are a few counts of this clonotype. This rearrangement joins TRBV5-1 to TRBJ2-3; tentatively, D is TRBD1 (7 bases). The germline gives CDR1 SGHRS, CDR2 YFSETQ. The ends were cut back, 4 bases at V and 4 bases at J, with 13 bases in the middle. The CDR3 contains 14 residues. CDR3 residues: CASSRGTEPDTQYF. The CDR3 DNA follows: TGCGCCAGCAGCCGGGGGACAGAGCCAGATACGCAGTATTTT.

The V call is TRBV4-1, the J call TRBJ2-1, with TRBD2 identical over 7 bases. The germline V gene has CDR1 MGHRA and CDR2 YSYEKL. Trimming removed 11 bases from V and 3 bases from J; junction bases left unmatched: 7. The CDR3 runs to 13 residues. The CDR3 loop is CACARDYYNEQFF. The CDR3 DNA is TGCGCCTGTGCTAGGGACTACTACAATGAGCAGTTCTTC.

This clonotype was counted at least ten times. The chain couples TRBV6-1 to TRBJ1-3, with a weak D call TRBD1 (5 bases). V was shortened by 9 bases and J by 0 bases, with 15 bases between the two germline ends. The CDR3 is 15 amino acids. Germline V lookup: CDR1 MNHNS, CDR2 SASEGT. The CDR3 is CASGRVLSSGNTIYF. The DNA for the CDR3 is TGTGCCAGTGGCAGGGTCCTCAGCTCTGGAAACACCATATATTTT.

The chain uses TRBV12-3 or TRBV12-4 and TRBJ1-5; TRBD1 might be the D (5 bases). Trimming removed 5 bases at V and 6 bases at J, with 14 bases between. The length of the CDR3 is 14 residues. The CDR3 loop is CASSPRGGCQPQHF. For the CDR3, the DNA is TGTGCCAGCAGTCCCCGGGGGGGGTGTCAGCCCCAGCATTTT.

This clonotype was recorded a few times. The genes are TRBV6-1 and TRBJ2-1; TRBD2 matches at 11 bases. The CDR3 length is 16 residues. The trim removed 4 bases at V and 4 bases at J, leaving 6 bases unmatched. The germline V gene encodes CDR1 MNHNS and CDR2 SASEGT. The CDR3 spells CASSGITSGGYNEQFF. In nucleotides, the CDR3 is TGTGCCAGCAGTGGCATTACTAGCGGGGGTTACAATGAGCAGTTCTTC.

V gene TRBV9 combines with J gene TRBJ2-1; D possibly corresponds to TRBD2 (6 bases). V was shortened by 4 bases and J by 1 base, with 12 bases between the two germline ends. The CDR3 has 15 residues. From germline, CDR1 is SGDLS and CDR2 YYNGEE. CDR3: CASSTGVGSYNEQFF. CDR3 sequence (DNA): TGTGCCAGCAGCACGGGGGTCGGATCCTACAATGAGCAGTTCTTC.

This clonotype turned up a few times. The V gene is TRBV12-3 or TRBV12-4, the J gene TRBJ1-4; D may be TRBD1 (5 bases). V was pared by 6 bases and J by 11 bases, with 19 bases between. This CDR3 has 14 residues. The DNA of the CDR3 is TGTGCCAGCAGCCCGGGCCGGAGGGGTAGGAAACTGTTTTTT. This codes for CASSPGRRGRKLFF.

The chain links TRBV20-1 to TRBJ1-2; perhaps TRBD1 as D (5 bases). Germline V gene data show CDR1 as DFQATT and CDR2 as SNEGSKA (reference sequence). V was trimmed by 5 bases and J by 0 bases, leaving 10 bases between them. CDR3 length: 13 residues. The DNA for the CDR3 is TGCAGTGCTTGGGACCCACCTAACTATGGCTACACCTTC. This sequence encodes CSAWDPPNYGYTF.

This clonotype was detected a few times. This chain links TRBV6-1 with TRBJ1-1; perhaps TRBD1 as D (6 bases). CDR1 is MNHNS and CDR2 is SASEGT in the germline V gene. This CDR3 is 16 amino acids long. Deletions cut 0 bases from V and 4 bases from J, with 15 bases between. CDR3 sequence (DNA): TGTGCCAGCAGTGAAGCGGTGGGGGCTTTAGGCACTGAAGCTTTCTTT. Translation: CASSEAVGALGTEAFF.

The chain recombines TRBV12-3 or TRBV12-4 with TRBJ1-2; D is ambiguous. The CDR3 loop spans 13 amino acids. The V end was cut by 2 bases, the J end by 8 bases, with 12 bases between. CDR3 in DNA: TGTGCCAGCAGTTTACGGGATCGAGGGGGCTACACCTTC. It is translated as CASSLRDRGGYTF.

Many counts were recorded for this clonotype. The chain couples TRBV12-3 or TRBV12-4 to TRBJ2-1; D gene uncertain. The V and J ends lost 6 bases and 8 bases respectively, with 8 bases between them. The CDR3 sequence is 11 residues long. DNA of the CDR3: TGTGCCAGCAGCATGGTGGATGAGCAGTTCTTC. This codes for CASSMVDEQFF.

This clonotype was observed many times. This chain uses TRBV5-6 with TRBJ2-7; 8 bases map to TRBD1. In germline, CDR1 is SGHDT, CDR2 YYEEEE. Trimming removed 3 bases from V and 6 bases from J; junction bases left unmatched: 11. The CDR3 is 15 amino acids. Here the CDR3 DNA reads TGTGCCAGCAGCTACACGGGACAGGTCGTCTCCGAGCAGTACTTC. Its translation is CASSYTGQVVSEQYF. The complete variable domain, with remaining parts taken from reference TRBV5-6 and TRBJ2-7, reads DAGVTQSPTHLIKTRGQQVTLRCSPKSGHDTVSWYQQALGQGPQFIFQYYEEEERQRGNFPDRFSGHQFPNYSSELNVNALLLGDSALYLCASSYTGQVVSEQYFGPGTRLTVT.

This chain uses TRBV4-1 with TRBJ1-2; no firm D call. Deletions cut 1 base from V and 4 bases from J, with 10 bases between. The CDR3 contains 14 residues. Germline V lookup: CDR1 MGHRA, CDR2 YSYEKL. For the CDR3, the DNA is TGCGCCAGCAGCCAAGCAGGAGGGTTCTATGGCTACACCTTC. It codes for CASSQAGGFYGYTF.

This clonotype has just a few counts. The chain couples TRBV14 to TRBJ1-1; possible D gene TRBD1, 5 bases. Germline V gene sequence: CDR1 SGHDN, CDR2 FVKESK. V lost 4 bases and J lost 0, with 12 bases in between. This CDR3 is built from 15 residues. CDR3 amino acids: CASSRRGSVNTEAFF. In DNA, the CDR3 is TGTGCCAGCAGCCGGAGGGGCTCTGTGAACACTGAAGCTTTCTTT.

Ten or more counts support this clonotype. The chain uses TRBV19 and TRBJ2-5; 10 nucleotides line up with TRBD2. The CDR3 runs 15 residues. With V trimmed by 4 bases and J by 2 bases, 4 bases remained unmatched. Per the germline V gene, CDR1 is LNHDA and CDR2 is SQIVND (reference sequence). The CDR3 reads CASSTAGGPQETQYF. The CDR3 nucleotides are TGTGCCAGTAGTACAGCGGGGGGGCCGCAAGAGACCCAGTACTTC.

This clonotype occurred many times. The CDR3 sequence: CATERLGALDTEAFF. The CDR3, as DNA: TGTGCCACCGAGAGGTTGGGGGCTTTAGACACTGAAGCTTTCTTT. This chain uses TRBV25-1 with TRBJ1-1, with a possible D match to TRBD1 (6 bases). The CDR3 sequence is 15 residues long. Trimming removed 10 bases from V and 3 bases from J, with 21 bases in between. The germline V gene has CDR1 MGHDK and CDR2 SYGVNS.

The sample holds a few counts of this clonotype. The gene calls are TRBV7-2 and TRBJ1-1; D is unresolved. CDR3 length equals 10 residues. From germline, CDR1 is SGHTA and CDR2 FQGNSA. The V end was cut by 0 bases, the J end by 10 bases, with 3 bases between. The CDR3 here is CASSLAGAFF. The CDR3 DNA reads as TGTGCCAGCAGCTTAGCTGGAGCTTTCTTT.

This clonotype was detected a few times. The chain employs TRBV19 and TRBJ2-7; D is unresolved. This CDR3 is 14 amino acids long. The V gene lost 3 bases and the J gene lost 2 bases, with 11 bases spanning the gap. Germline V CDR1 and CDR2: LNHDA, SQIVND (reference sequence). The CDR3 here is CASSMGGSTYEQYF. As DNA, the CDR3 is TGTGCCAGTAGTATGGGCGGTAGTACCTACGAGCAGTACTTC.

The V and J genes are TRBV7-2 and TRBJ2-1; D might be TRBD2 (6 bases). Germline CDR1 is SGHTA and CDR2 is FQGNSA. The CDR3 is 15 amino acids. V lost 5 bases and J lost 0, with 11 bases in between. Here the CDR3 reads CASSPSSASYNEQFF. In DNA, the CDR3 is TGTGCCAGCAGCCCCTCTAGCGCCTCCTACAATGAGCAGTTCTTC.

The chain links TRBV24-1 to TRBJ2-5; the D gene is possibly TRBD1 (5 bases). The ends were cut back, 5 bases at V and 5 bases at J, with 11 bases in the middle. The germline V gene has CDR1 KGHDR and CDR2 SFDVKD. The CDR3 covers 13 residues. The CDR3 protein is CATSVRGGETQYF. The CDR3 DNA reads TGTGCCACCAGTGTAAGGGGCGGCGAGACCCAGTACTTC.

The V gene is TRBV7-8, the J gene TRBJ2-1, with a tentative D call TRBD2 (7 bases). The CDR3 totals 14 residues. Trimming stripped 5 bases from V and 8 bases from J, with 16 bases between. The V gene's germline CDR1 is SGHVS and CDR2 FQNEAQ. This CDR3 is CASSPQGGVDEQFF. CDR3 in DNA: TGTGCCAGCAGCCCGCAAGGGGGGGTCGATGAGCAGTTCTTC.

This clonotype appeared a few times. The V and J genes are TRBV14 and TRBJ2-3; D perhaps matches TRBD1 (6 bases). The V and J ends lost 1 base and 6 bases respectively, with 11 bases between them. The CDR3 sequence is 14 residues long. Germline assignment: CDR1 SGHDN and CDR2 FVKESK. The CDR3 coding sequence is TGTGCCAGCAGCCAAGGACAGGCCTTCGATACGCAGTATTTT. Translation gives CASSQGQAFDTQYF.

This clonotype was seen many times. V gene TRBV6-5 combines with J gene TRBJ1-4; unclear D gene. This CDR3 comprises 13 residues. Germline V gives CDR1 MNHEY, CDR2 SVGAGI. V lost 1 base and J 5 bases, leaving 5 bases between the germline ends. In nucleotides, the CDR3 is TGTGCCAGCAGTTACTTAGGAAATGAAAAACTGTTTTTT. It translates to CASSYLGNEKLFF.

This clonotype showed up many times. The chain uses TRBV20-1 and TRBJ2-7, with D perhaps being TRBD1 or TRBD2 (5 bases each). V lost 3 bases and J lost 1, with 19 bases in between. Germline assignment: CDR1 DFQATT and CDR2 SNEGSKA (reference sequence). This CDR3 is built from 16 residues. CDR3 region: CSASQLPGTGSYEQYF. CDR3 DNA: TGCAGTGCTAGTCAACTTCCCGGGACGGGATCCTACGAGCAGTACTTC.

This clonotype turned up a few times. Here the CDR3 reads CATSTQGPPTGELFF. The CDR3 nucleotides are TGTGCCACCAGCACGCAAGGACCACCTACCGGGGAGCTGTTTTTT. This sequence joins TRBV15 and TRBJ2-2; D ambiguous. V gave up 4 bases and J gave up 5 bases, with 14 bases separating them. CDR3 length: 15 residues. Germline values: CDR1 LNHNV, CDR2 YYDKDF (reference sequence).

The chain links TRBV30 to TRBJ1-2; 8 bases align to TRBD1. This CDR3 has 13 residues. Germline V gene sequence: CDR1 GTSNPN, CDR2 SVGIG (reference sequence). Trimming took 1 base from V and 6 from J; bases not matched to a gene: 4. The CDR3 protein is CAWSEQGVHGYTF. Here the CDR3 DNA reads TGTGCCTGGAGTGAACAGGGGGTCCATGGCTACACCTTC.